These 30 T cell receptor beta chains were sequenced from one sample in a study of blood T cell repertoires in COVID-19. Clones were read by immunoSEQ multiplex PCR, and TCRdb kept only the in-frame ones, dropping some. This table holds over 250,000 clones, about four fifths found once. Material for sequencing was peripheral blood. The receptors come from a woman in her forties or fifties who had recovered from COVID-19.

This sequence joins TRBV29-1 and TRBJ1-1; no definite D call. CDR1 is SQVTM and CDR2 is ANQGSEA in the germline V gene. The CDR3 has 14 amino acids. Trimming took off 4 bases at V and 6 bases at J, with 18 bases between the two ends. The CDR3 loop reads CSVGEGVRESEAFF. CDR3 in DNA: TGCAGCGTTGGGGAGGGTGTGAGGGAATCTGAAGCTTTCTTT.

The rearrangement uses TRBV2 and TRBJ1-1; D call uncertain. Per germline, CDR1 SNHLY and CDR2 FYNNEI. The CDR3 totals 13 residues. V was trimmed by 6 bases and J by 1 base, leaving 9 bases between them. CDR3 sequence: CASSSSENTEAFF. DNA of the CDR3: TGTGCCAGCAGCTCGAGCGAGAACACTGAAGCTTTCTTT.

The chain combines TRBV3-1 (or the pseudogene TRBV3-2) with TRBJ2-3; the D gene is possibly TRBD2 (6 bases). Between the trimmed V and J ends, which lost 0 bases and 2 bases, there was a span of 18 bases. The CDR3 covers 18 residues. Germline loops: CDR1 LGHDT, CDR2 YNNKEL (reference sequence). CDR3 nucleotides: TGTGCCAGCAGCCAAGAACAAGGTGGTAGCGGATACACAGATACGCAGTATTTT. This sequence encodes CASSQEQGGSGYTDTQYF.

The table lists this clone with many counts. The J gene is TRBJ1-2, the V gene TRBV9, with D possibly matching TRBD1 (6 bases). CDR1 and CDR2 from the germline V gene are SGDLS and YYNGEE. V lost 3 bases to trimming and J lost 8 bases, with 11 bases between them. CDR3 length: 12 amino acids. CDR3 region: CASSAGESGYTF. The CDR3 DNA sequence: TGTGCCAGCAGCGCAGGGGAAAGCGGCTACACCTTC.

The rearrangement links TRBV27 to TRBJ1-1; weak D call: TRBD1 (5 bases). The V end lost 4 bases, the J end lost 7 bases, and 10 bases lay between the germline ends. Germline-derived CDR1 and CDR2 are MNHEY and SMNVEV (reference sequence). The CDR3 length is 12 residues. Here the CDR3 DNA reads TGTGCCAGCAGTTCTCAGGGAATTGAAGCTTTCTTT. It translates to CASSSQGIEAFF.

The rearrangement uses TRBV18 and TRBJ2-7; 7 bases line up with TRBD2. The germline CDR1 and CDR2 sequences are KGHSH and LQKENI. This CDR3 contains 16 residues. The J segment lost 2 bases and the V segment lost 3 bases, leaving 10 bases of the junction unmatched. The CDR3 DNA is TGTGCCAGCTCACCTCGGGTCGCGGGAGAGGCCTACGAGCAGTACTTC. This sequence encodes CASSPRVAGEAYEQYF.

The gene calls are TRBV2 and TRBJ2-3; TRBD1 might be the D (6 bases). The ends were cut back, 4 bases at V and 1 base at J, with 12 bases in the middle. The CDR3 extends over 15 amino acids. From germline, CDR1 is SNHLY and CDR2 FYNNEI. The DNA for the CDR3 is TGTGCCAGCAGTGTACAGGGATGGGGCACAGATACGCAGTATTTT. The encoded protein is CASSVQGWGTDTQYF.

This clone showed up just once. CDR3 residues: CASSPLGVAKTYEQYF. The CDR3 nucleotides are TGTGCCAGCAGTCCCCTCGGGGTAGCGAAGACCTACGAGCAGTACTTC. The rearrangement joins TRBV21-1 to TRBJ2-7; the table names TRBD2, a call not compared with the DNA. TRBV21-1 is labeled a pseudogene. The CDR3 spans 16 residues.

The rearrangement joins TRBV11-2 to TRBJ1-4; 7 nucleotides match TRBD1. Trimming cost V 4 bases and J 0 bases; bases outside gene matches: 2. From germline, CDR1 is SGHAT and CDR2 FQNNGV. The CDR3 totals 15 residues. The CDR3 nucleotides are TGTGCCAGCAGCTGGGACAGAGCAACTAATGAAAAACTGTTTTTT. Amino acids: CASSWDRATNEKLFF. Filled out from reference TRBV11-2 and TRBJ1-4, the complete variable domain reads EAGVAQSPRYKIIEKRQSVAFWCNPISGHATLYWYQQILGQGPKLLIQFQNNGVVDDSQLPKDRFSAERLKGVDSTLKIQPAKLEDSAVYLCASSWDRATNEKLFFGSGTQLSVL.

In its sample, this clone was seen once. The chain has TRBV28 and TRBJ1-1, with 8 bases matching TRBD1. The CDR3 is 13 residues long. J was trimmed by 4 bases and V by 4 bases; bases with no gene match: 2. Germline V gene sequence: CDR1 MDHEN, CDR2 SYDVKM. CDR3 protein: CASSYRGGTEAFF. CDR3 DNA sequence: TGTGCCAGCAGTTACAGGGGGGGCACTGAAGCTTTCTTT.

This chain joins TRBV7-9 and TRBJ2-3; 11 positions match TRBD1. The CDR3 extends over 15 amino acids. Germline V gives CDR1 SEHNR, CDR2 FQNEAQ (reference sequence). V trimming: 5 bases; J trimming: 3 bases; junction bases outside the gene matches: 4. In nucleotides, the CDR3 is TGTGCCAGCAGCCATGGACAGGGGGCTACAGATACGCAGTATTTT. The encoded protein is CASSHGQGATDTQYF.

This chain joins TRBV19 and TRBJ1-5; 7 nucleotides match TRBD1. V trimming: 6 bases; J trimming: 3 bases; junction bases outside the gene matches: 5. Per germline, CDR1 LNHDA and CDR2 SQIVND (reference sequence). The CDR3 has 14 amino acids. The CDR3 sequence is CASRMTGTNQPQHF. The DNA for the CDR3 is TGTGCCAGTAGGATGACAGGGACCAATCAGCCCCAGCATTTT.

The chain has TRBV29-1 and TRBJ2-5, with TRBD2 as a possible D gene (6 bases). The CDR3 loop spans 14 amino acids. Germline assignment: CDR1 SQVTM and CDR2 ANQGSEA. Deletions cut 4 bases from V and 4 bases from J, with 16 bases between. CDR3 in DNA: TGCAGCGTTGTATTGGGTAGCGGCCCAGAGACCCAGTACTTC. Translated, it gives CSVVLGSGPETQYF.

The chain has TRBV6-2 or TRBV6-3 and TRBJ1-3; D gene unclear. There are 13 residues in the CDR3. Trimming stripped 4 bases from V and 2 bases from J, with 6 bases between. Per the germline V gene, CDR1 is MNHEY and CDR2 is SVGEGT. The CDR3 bases are TGTGCCAGCAGTTGGAGACCTGGAAACACCATATATTTT. This translates into CASSWRPGNTIYF.

The J gene is TRBJ2-7, the V gene TRBV7-3, with D maybe TRBD2 (6 bases). V lost 5 bases, J lost 2 bases, and 10 bases lay in between. This CDR3 has 13 amino acids. Germline-derived CDR1 and CDR2 are SGHTA and FQGTGA. CDR3 loop: CASSPGGTYEQYF. CDR3 DNA sequence: TGTGCCAGCAGCCCTGGCGGGACCTACGAGCAGTACTTC.

The CDR3 DNA reads as TGTGCCAGTAGTATTCCTAGCGGGAGACCCGGGGAGCTGTTTTTT. It encodes CASSIPSGRPGELFF. The chain recombines TRBV19 with TRBJ2-2; TRBD2 matches 10 bases. Looked up from germline, CDR1 is LNHDA and CDR2 is SQIVND (reference sequence). V shed 3 bases, J shed 6 bases, and the junction held 4 bases outside the gene matches. CDR3 size: 15 residues.

This clone was counted a single time. One end of the junction is discordant with germline, which a read error may explain. The chain recombines TRBV5-1 with TRBJ2-7, with TRBD2 matching over 8 bases. CDR3 length equals 12 residues. From germline, CDR1 is SGHRS and CDR2 YFSETQ. The CDR3 bases are TGCGCCAGCAGCACTCGGACTAGCTCTGAGGACTTC. This gives the protein CASSTRTSSEDF.

The chain carries TRBV27 and TRBJ1-4; D is possibly TRBD1 (6 bases). The CDR3 totals 15 residues. Trimming stripped 8 bases from V and 3 bases from J, with 16 bases between. Germline V lookup: CDR1 MNHEY, CDR2 SMNVEV (reference sequence). The CDR3 loop is CASSRRGAANEKLFF. The CDR3, as DNA: TGTGCCAGCTCTAGGCGGGGGGCGGCTAATGAAAAACTGTTTTTT.

The chain combines TRBV11-3 with TRBJ2-5; 7 bases line up with TRBD2. The CDR3 covers 17 residues. J gave up 3 bases and V 1 base, and 11 bases lay outside the gene matches. CDR1 SGHNT and CDR2 YENEEA come from the germline V gene. The CDR3 is CASSLGARGVAEETQYF. The CDR3 nucleotides read TGTGCCAGCAGCTTAGGGGCCCGGGGGGTAGCGGAAGAGACCCAGTACTTC.

The rearrangement uses TRBV27 and TRBJ2-1; D possibly corresponds to TRBD1 (6 bases). CDR3 size: 18 residues. The germline V gene has CDR1 MNHEY and CDR2 SMNVEV (reference sequence). V was cut by 8 bases and J by 4 bases, with 27 bases left in between. The CDR3 bases are TGTGCCAGCTCAGGGGCAAGGCCTACCGCCGGACCTTACAATGAGCAGTTCTTC. It translates to CASSGARPTAGPYNEQFF.

V usage is TRBV7-9 and J usage is TRBJ1-2; D is unclear. In germline, CDR1 is SEHNR, CDR2 FQNEAQ (reference sequence). The CDR3 has 15 amino acids. The germline V and J ends were trimmed by 5 bases and 1 base, with 14 bases remaining between them. The CDR3 sequence is CASSPPGRFNYGYTF. In nucleotides, the CDR3 is TGTGCCAGCAGCCCCCCGGGTAGATTTAACTATGGCTACACCTTC.

The chain joins TRBV6-4 to TRBJ2-3, with 8 bases aligning to TRBD1. The ends lost 0 bases at V and 2 bases at J; junction bases unmatched: 10. Germline V gene data show CDR1 as MRHNA and CDR2 as SNTAGT. CDR3 length: 18 residues. The CDR3 nucleotides read TGTGCCAGCAGTGACTCGTCGGACAGGGCGTCGGTCACAGATACGCAGTATTTT. Translation gives CASSDSSDRASVTDTQYF.

The rearrangement uses TRBV5-1 and TRBJ2-1, with 16 bases identical to TRBD2. CDR1 is SGHRS and CDR2 is YFSETQ in the germline V gene. This CDR3 region has 16 residues. The V segment lost 4 bases and the J segment 5 bases; nucleotides outside the gene matches: 3. The CDR3 protein is CASSPGTSGRDNEQFF. Here the CDR3 DNA reads TGCGCCAGCAGCCCCGGGACTAGCGGGAGGGACAATGAGCAGTTCTTC.

The chain carries TRBV24-1 and TRBJ2-5; TRBD2 matches at 7 bases. J lost 4 bases, V lost 1 base, and 8 bases had no gene match. Per germline, CDR1 KGHDR and CDR2 SFDVKD. CDR3 length equals 16 residues. CDR3 amino acids: CATSDFVAGEGETQYF. CDR3 DNA sequence: TGTGCCACCAGTGATTTTGTGGCGGGAGAAGGAGAGACCCAGTACTTC.

This chain uses TRBV28 with TRBJ1-2, with D perhaps matching TRBD1 (5 bases). CDR1 MDHEN and CDR2 SYDVKM come from the germline V gene. V lost 6 bases and J 2 bases, leaving 19 bases between the germline ends. The CDR3 consists of 16 residues. For the CDR3, the DNA is TGTGCCAGCAGCGATCCCACCTTTCAGGGAAACTATGGCTACACCTTC. Protein sequence: CASSDPTFQGNYGYTF.

V is TRBV9 and J is TRBJ1-4; 8 bases fit TRBD1. Trimming removed 4 bases from V and 7 bases from J; junction bases left unmatched: 6. Germline-derived CDR1 and CDR2 are SGDLS and YYNGEE. The CDR3 is made up of 14 amino acids. The CDR3 DNA sequence: TGTGCCAGCAGCTTCCGGGACAGGAGTGAAAAACTGTTTTTT. Its protein product is CASSFRDRSEKLFF.

The rearrangement uses TRBV7-2 and TRBJ2-7; 8 nucleotides match TRBD1. The CDR3 is 14 amino acids. J was trimmed by 3 bases and V by 5 bases; bases with no gene match: 6. CDR1 is SGHTA, CDR2 FQGNSA, per germline. CDR3 sequence reads: CASSDAGGRYEQYF. CDR3 in DNA: TGTGCCAGCAGCGATGCAGGGGGCCGCTACGAGCAGTACTTC.

This clone has a single count. The CDR3 coding sequence is TGCGCCAGCAGCCAAGATAACAGGGGATCAGCTGGAAACACCATATATTTT. Translated, it gives CASSQDNRGSAGNTIYF. V usage is TRBV4-3 and J usage is TRBJ1-3, with 7 positions matching TRBD1. Germline-derived CDR1 and CDR2 are LGHNA and YSLEER. The CDR3 spans 17 residues. V trimming: 0 bases; J trimming: 2 bases; junction bases outside the gene matches: 7.

The chain carries TRBV7-2 and TRBJ2-7; 7 positions match TRBD1. The trim removed 2 bases at V and 4 bases at J, leaving 5 bases unmatched. The CDR3 is made up of 14 amino acids. The germline V gene has CDR1 SGHTA and CDR2 FQGNSA. In DNA, the CDR3 is TGTGCCAGCAGCTTAATGGGACAGAATTACGAGCAGTACTTC. This gives the protein CASSLMGQNYEQYF. Together with reference TRBV7-2 and TRBJ2-7, the CDR3 gives the full variable domain: GAGVSQSPSNKVTEKGKDVELRCDPISGHTALYWYRQSLGQGLEFLIYFQGNSAPDKSGLPSDRFSAERTGGSVSTLTIQRTQQEDSAVYLCASSLMGQNYEQYFGPGTRLTVT.

This chain links TRBV24-1 with TRBJ2-3, with D possibly matching TRBD2 (6 bases). This CDR3 comprises 17 residues. Per germline, CDR1 KGHDR and CDR2 SFDVKD. Trimming pared 6 bases from V and 0 bases from J, leaving 18 bases between. The CDR3 loop reads CATSRGAGEASTDTQYF. CDR3 DNA: TGTGCCACCAGTAGAGGCGCCGGGGAGGCTAGCACAGATACGCAGTATTTT.